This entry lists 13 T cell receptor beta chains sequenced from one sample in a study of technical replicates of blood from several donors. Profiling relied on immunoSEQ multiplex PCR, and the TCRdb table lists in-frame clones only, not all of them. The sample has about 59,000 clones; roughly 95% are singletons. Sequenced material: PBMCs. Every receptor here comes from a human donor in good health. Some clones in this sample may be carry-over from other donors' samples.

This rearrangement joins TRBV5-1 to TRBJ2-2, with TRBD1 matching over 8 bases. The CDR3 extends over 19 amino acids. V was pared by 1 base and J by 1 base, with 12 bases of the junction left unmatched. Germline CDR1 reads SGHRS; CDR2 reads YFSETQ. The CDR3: CASSLYGQGISLNTGELFF. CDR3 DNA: TGCGCCAGCAGCTTGTATGGACAGGGAATAAGTTTGAACACCGGGGAGCTGTTTTTT.

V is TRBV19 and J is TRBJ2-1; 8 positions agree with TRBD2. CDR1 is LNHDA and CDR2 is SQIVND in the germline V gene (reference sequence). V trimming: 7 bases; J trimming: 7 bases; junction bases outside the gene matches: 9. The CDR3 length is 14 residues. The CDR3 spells CASTAGLVNNEQFF. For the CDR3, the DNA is TGTGCCAGTACCGCGGGACTAGTTAATAATGAGCAGTTCTTC.

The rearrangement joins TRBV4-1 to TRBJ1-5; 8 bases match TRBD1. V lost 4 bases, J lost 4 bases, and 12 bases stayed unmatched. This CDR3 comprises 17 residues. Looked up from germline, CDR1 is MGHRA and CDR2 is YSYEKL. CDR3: CASSLTQVRGPNQPQHF. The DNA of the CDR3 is TGCGCCAGCAGCCTAACCCAGGTCAGGGGGCCTAATCAGCCCCAGCATTTT.

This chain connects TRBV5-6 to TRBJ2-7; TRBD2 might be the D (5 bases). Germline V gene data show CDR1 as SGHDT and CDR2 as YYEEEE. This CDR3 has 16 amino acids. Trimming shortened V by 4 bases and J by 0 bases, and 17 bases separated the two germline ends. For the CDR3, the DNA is TGTGCCAGCAGCGCCTCGGACGGGATGAGCTCCTACGAGCAGTACTTC. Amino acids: CASSASDGMSSYEQYF.

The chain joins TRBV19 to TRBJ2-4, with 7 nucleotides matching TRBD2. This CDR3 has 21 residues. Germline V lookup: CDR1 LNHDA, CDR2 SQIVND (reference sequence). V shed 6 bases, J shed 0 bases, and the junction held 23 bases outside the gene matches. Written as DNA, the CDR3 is TGTGCCAGTAGCGCACGAATGGGGGGGGTGTTGTCCCGACTAGCCAAAAACATTCAGTACTTC. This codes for CASSARMGGVLSRLAKNIQYF. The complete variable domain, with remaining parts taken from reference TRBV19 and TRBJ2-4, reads DGGITQSPKYLFRKEGQNVTLSCEQNLNHDAMYWYRQDPGQGLRLIYYSQIVNDFQKGDIAEGYSVSREKKESFPLTVTSAQKNPTAFYLCASSARMGGVLSRLAKNIQYFGAGTRLSVL.

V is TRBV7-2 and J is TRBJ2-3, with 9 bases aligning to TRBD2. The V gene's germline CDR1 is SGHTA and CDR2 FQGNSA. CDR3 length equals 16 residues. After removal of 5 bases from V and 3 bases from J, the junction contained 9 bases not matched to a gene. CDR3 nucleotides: TGTGCCAGCAGCCTCCGGGGGCTAGCGGGAACAGATACGCAGTATTTT. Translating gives CASSLRGLAGTDTQYF. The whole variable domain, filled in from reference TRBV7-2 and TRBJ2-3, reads GAGVSQSPSNKVTEKGKDVELRCDPISGHTALYWYRQSLGQGLEFLIYFQGNSAPDKSGLPSDRFSAERTGGSVSTLTIQRTQQEDSAVYLCASSLRGLAGTDTQYFGPGTRLTVL.

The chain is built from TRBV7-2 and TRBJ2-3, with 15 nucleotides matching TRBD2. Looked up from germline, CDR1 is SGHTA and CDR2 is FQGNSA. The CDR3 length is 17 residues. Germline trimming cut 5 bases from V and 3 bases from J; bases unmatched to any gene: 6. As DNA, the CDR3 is TGTGCCAGCAGCGTATCCGGGACTAGCGGGAGGACAGATACGCAGTATTTT. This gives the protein CASSVSGTSGRTDTQYF.

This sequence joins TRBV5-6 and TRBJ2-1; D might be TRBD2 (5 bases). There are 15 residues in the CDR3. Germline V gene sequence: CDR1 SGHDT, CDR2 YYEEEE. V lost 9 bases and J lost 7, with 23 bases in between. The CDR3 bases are TGTGCCACCACCATCCATCTAGCTGCCGAGAATGAGCAGTTCTTC. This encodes CATTIHLAAENEQFF.

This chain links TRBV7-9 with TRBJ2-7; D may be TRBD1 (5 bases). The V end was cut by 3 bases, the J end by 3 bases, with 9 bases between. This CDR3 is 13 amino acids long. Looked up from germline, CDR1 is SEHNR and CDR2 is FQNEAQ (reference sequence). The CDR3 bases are TGTGCCAGCAGCTTCGACAGACACTACGAGCAGTACTTC. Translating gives CASSFDRHYEQYF.

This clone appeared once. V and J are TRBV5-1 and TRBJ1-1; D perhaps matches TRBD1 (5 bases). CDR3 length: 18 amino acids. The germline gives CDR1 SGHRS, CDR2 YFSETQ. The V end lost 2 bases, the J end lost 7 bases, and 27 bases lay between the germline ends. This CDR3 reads CASSFLEGSPQPAYEAFF. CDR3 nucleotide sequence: TGCGCCAGCAGCTTCCTGGAGGGGAGTCCCCAGCCGGCCTATGAAGCTTTCTTT. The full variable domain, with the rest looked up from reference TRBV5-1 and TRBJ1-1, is KAGVTQTPRYLIKTRGQQVTLSCSPISGHRSVSWYQQTPGQGLQFLFEYFSETQRNKGNFPGRFSGRQFSNSRSEMNVSTLELGDSALYLCASSFLEGSPQPAYEAFFGQGTRLTVV.

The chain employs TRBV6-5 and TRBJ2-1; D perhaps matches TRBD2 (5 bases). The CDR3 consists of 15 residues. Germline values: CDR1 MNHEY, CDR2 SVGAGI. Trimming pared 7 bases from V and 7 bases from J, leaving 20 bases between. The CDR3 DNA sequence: TGTGCCAGCACCCCTGGTGAGCGGCGGTGGAATGAGCAGTTCTTC. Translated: CASTPGERRWNEQFF.

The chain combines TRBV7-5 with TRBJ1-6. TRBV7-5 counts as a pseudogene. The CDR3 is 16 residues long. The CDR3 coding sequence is TGTGTCAGAAGCTTAGAGGGGGGGCCCTGTAATTCACCCCTCCACTTT. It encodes CVRSLEGGPCNSPLHF.

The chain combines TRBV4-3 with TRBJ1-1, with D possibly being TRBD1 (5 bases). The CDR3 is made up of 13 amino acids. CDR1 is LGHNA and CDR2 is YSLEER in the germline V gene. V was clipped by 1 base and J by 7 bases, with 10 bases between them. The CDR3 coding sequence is TGCGCCAGCAGCCAAGCAACAGGCTATGAAGCTTTCTTT. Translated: CASSQATGYEAFF.